This TCR beta chain was obtained from a study of CD8 T cells in ankylosing spondylitis. Study-wide results and limits: Reports of some motif variants in reactive arthritis synovial fluid and blood predate this one.

J gave up 9 bases and V 2 bases, and 8 bases lay outside the gene matches. CDR3 size: 16 residues. Germline CDR1 is SGHRS and CDR2 is YFSETQ. This clonotype was observed at least ten times. The antigen is undetermined. From the 5' RACE reads, TCRdb called clonotypes with MiXCR, one entry per CDR3 protein. The table lists roughly 130,000 distinct CDR3 sequences, 7% of them singletons. The receptor comes from a male donor with ankylosing spondylitis or in good health (not recorded which). Sequenced material: blood, either unsorted or a sorted T cell fraction (not recorded which). J is TRBJ2-1 and V is TRBV5-1; TRBD2 matches 13 bases. The CDR3 DNA sequence: TGCGCCAGCAGCTTTACTAGCGGGGGGGCCTCAGGTGAGCAGTTCTTC. This translates into CASSFTSGGASGEQFF.